This T cell receptor beta chain is from a study of T-cell memory formation after mild COVID-19. The study's findings and limits: Clones which contracted sat mainly in CM and EM if CD4+, and in EMRA if CD8+.

This clonotype was detected many times. Its specificity is unknown. TCRdb used MiXCR to reprocess the 5' RACE reads, holding one entry per CDR3 protein. The data contain about 150,000 distinct CDR3 sequences, around 15% of them singletons. The V and J ends lost 7 bases and 2 bases, in that order; junction bases with no gene match: 4. CDR3 length: 15 amino acids. CDR1 is KGHDR, CDR2 SFDVKD, per germline. The source material was PBMCs or a T cell subset sorted from them (not recorded which). This chain connects TRBV24-1 to TRBJ2-6; TRBD1 aligns across 7 bases. The sequence came from an adult woman who had mild COVID-19 (a few samples of this study predate the infection). Cell type and time point are not known. The CDR3 region has the DNA TGTGCCACCAGCCCCGACAGGGCTGGGGCCAACGTCCTGACTTTC. This gives the protein CATSPDRAGANVLTF.